This T cell receptor (beta chain) appears in the sequencing data of a study of blood T cell repertoires in COVID-19. Across the study: The origin of the acute and convalescent COVID-19 samples was the United States, Italy and Spain. From T cells, B-cell-depleted T cells, or PBMCs came the material, which was cDNA or gDNA.

From germline, CDR1 is SGHVS and CDR2 FQNEAQ. The CDR3 extends over 17 amino acids. The ends lost 4 bases at V and 4 bases at J; junction bases unmatched: 11. In the authors' workflow: Reference gene primer amplification gave nucleated cell count estimates. The method was immunoSEQ multiplex PCR; TCRdb's version includes in-frame clones alone and lacks a portion of them. V and J calls and clone size are copied from that table; D and trimming were computed from the DNA. This sample has more than 95,000 clones; approximately 90% occur once, and the top ten carry less than 2%. This clone was counted between two and nine times.

What was sequenced was peripheral blood. This receptor was obtained from a human donor with active COVID-19. The donor label of this sample is uncertain. The chain employs TRBV7-8 and TRBJ1-3; TRBD1 agrees at 9 bases. This CDR3 is CASSSKRTGVGGNTIYF. CDR3 nucleotides: TGTGCCAGCAGCTCTAAACGGACAGGGGTCGGCGGAAACACCATATATTTT.